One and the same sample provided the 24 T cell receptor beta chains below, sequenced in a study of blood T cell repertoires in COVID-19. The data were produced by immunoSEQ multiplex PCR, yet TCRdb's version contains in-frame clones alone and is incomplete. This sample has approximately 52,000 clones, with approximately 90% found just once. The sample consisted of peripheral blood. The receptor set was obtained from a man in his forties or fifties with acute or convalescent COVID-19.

The DNA of the CDR3 is TGTGCCACCAGTGACCCCCTTCGTCAGACCGGGGAGCTGTTTTTT. This translates into CATSDPLRQTGELFF. The chain joins TRBV24-1 to TRBJ2-2; no reliable D call. This CDR3 is built from 15 residues. In germline, CDR1 is KGHDR, CDR2 SFDVKD. Deletions cut 4 bases from V and 5 bases from J, with 13 bases between.

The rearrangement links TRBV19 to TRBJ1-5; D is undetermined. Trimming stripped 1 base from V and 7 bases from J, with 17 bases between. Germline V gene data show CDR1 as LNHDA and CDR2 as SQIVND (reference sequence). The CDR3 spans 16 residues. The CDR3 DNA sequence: TGTGCCAGTAGTATAGCGGACTTGATCCTGGACCAGCCCCAGCATTTT. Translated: CASSIADLILDQPQHF.

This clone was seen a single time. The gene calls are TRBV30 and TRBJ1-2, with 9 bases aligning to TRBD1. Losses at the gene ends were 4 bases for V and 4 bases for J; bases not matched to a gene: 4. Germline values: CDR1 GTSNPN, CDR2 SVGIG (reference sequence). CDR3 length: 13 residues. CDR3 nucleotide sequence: TGTGCCTGGAAACAGGGGGCGGGCTATGGCTACACCTTC. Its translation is CAWKQGAGYGYTF.

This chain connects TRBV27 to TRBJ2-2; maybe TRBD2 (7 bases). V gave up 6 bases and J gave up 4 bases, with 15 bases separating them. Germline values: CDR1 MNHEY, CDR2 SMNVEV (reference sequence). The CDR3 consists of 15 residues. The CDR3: CASSNGGPGTGELFF. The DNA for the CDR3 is TGTGCCAGCAGCAACGGGGGGCCGGGCACCGGGGAGCTGTTTTTT.

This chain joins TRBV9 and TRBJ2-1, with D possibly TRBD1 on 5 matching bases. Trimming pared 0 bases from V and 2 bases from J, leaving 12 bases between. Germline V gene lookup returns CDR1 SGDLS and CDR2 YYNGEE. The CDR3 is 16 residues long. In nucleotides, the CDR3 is TGTGCCAGCAGCGTAGGCCAGGACATTCCCTACAATGAGCAGTTCTTC. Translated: CASSVGQDIPYNEQFF.

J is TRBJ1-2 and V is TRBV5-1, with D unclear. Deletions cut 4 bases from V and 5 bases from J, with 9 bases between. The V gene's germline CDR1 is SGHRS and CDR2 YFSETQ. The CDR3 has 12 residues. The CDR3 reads CASSPTTYGYTF. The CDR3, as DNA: TGCGCCAGCAGCCCCACTACTTATGGCTACACCTTC. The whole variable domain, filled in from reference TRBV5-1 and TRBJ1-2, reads KAGVTQTPRYLIKTRGQQVTLSCSPISGHRSVSWYQQTPGQGLQFLFEYFSETQRNKGNFPGRFSGRQFSNSRSEMNVSTLELGDSALYLCASSPTTYGYTFGSGTRLTVV.

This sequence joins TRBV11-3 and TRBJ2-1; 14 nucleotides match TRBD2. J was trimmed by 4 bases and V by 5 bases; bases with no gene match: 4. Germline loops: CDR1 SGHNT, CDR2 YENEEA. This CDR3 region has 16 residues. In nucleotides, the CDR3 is TGTGCCAGCAGCACCCGACTAGCGGGGGGGTACAATGAGCAGTTCTTC. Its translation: CASSTRLAGGYNEQFF. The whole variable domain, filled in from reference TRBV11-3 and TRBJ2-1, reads EAGVVQSPRYKIIEKKQPVAFWCNPISGHNTLYWYLQNLGQGPELLIRYENEEAVDDSQLPKDRFSAERLKGVDSTLKIQPAELGDSAVYLCASSTRLAGGYNEQFFGPGTRLTVL.

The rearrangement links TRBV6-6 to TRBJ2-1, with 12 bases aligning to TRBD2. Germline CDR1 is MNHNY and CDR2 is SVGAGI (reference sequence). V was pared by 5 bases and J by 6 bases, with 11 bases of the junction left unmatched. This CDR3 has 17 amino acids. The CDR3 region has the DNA TGTGCCAGCAGTCGTTTTATTTCTAGCGGGGGGGGCAATGAGCAGTTCTTC. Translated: CASSRFISSGGGNEQFF.

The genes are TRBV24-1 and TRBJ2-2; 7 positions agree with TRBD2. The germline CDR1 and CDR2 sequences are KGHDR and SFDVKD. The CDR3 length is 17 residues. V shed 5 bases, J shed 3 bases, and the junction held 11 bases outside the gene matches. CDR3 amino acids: CATSARRGDWDTGELFF. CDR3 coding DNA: TGTGCCACCAGTGCGCGACGGGGGGATTGGGACACCGGGGAGCTGTTTTTT.

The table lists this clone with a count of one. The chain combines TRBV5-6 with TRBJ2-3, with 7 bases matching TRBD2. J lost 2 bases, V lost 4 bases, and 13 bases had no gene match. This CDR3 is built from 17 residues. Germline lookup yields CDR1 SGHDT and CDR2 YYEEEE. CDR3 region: CASSMGTTSVSTDTQYF. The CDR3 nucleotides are TGTGCCAGCAGCATGGGGACTACTTCTGTGTCCACAGATACGCAGTATTTT.

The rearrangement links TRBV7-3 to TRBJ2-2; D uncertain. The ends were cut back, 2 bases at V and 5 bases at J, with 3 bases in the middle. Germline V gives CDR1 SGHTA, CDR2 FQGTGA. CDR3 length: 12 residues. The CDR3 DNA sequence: TGTGCCAGCAGCTTACAAACCGGGGAGCTGTTTTTT. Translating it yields CASSLQTGELFF.

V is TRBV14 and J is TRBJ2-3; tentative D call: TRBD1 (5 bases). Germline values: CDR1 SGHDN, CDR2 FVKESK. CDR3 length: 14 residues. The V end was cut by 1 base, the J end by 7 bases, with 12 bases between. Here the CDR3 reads CASSQARAANTQYF. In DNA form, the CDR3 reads TGTGCCAGCAGCCAAGCCAGGGCCGCGAATACGCAGTATTTT.

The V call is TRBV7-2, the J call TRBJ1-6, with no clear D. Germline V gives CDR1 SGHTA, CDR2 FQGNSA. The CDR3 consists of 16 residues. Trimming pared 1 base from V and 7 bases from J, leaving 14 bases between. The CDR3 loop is CASSLVGGIPNSPLHF. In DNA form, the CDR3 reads TGTGCCAGCAGCTTAGTGGGCGGGATCCCGAATTCACCCCTCCACTTT.

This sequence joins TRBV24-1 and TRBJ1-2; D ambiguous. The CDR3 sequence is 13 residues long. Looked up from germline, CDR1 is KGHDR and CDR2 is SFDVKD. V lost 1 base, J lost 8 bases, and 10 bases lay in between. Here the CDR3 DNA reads TGTGCCACCAGTGATTTCGGATCGGGGGGCTACACCTTC. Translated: CATSDFGSGGYTF.

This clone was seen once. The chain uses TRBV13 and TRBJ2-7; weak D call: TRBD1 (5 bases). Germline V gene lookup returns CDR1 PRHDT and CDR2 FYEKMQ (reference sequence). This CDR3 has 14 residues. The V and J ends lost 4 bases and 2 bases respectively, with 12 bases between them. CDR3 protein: CASSSGQAAYEQYF. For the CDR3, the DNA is TGTGCCAGCAGCTCCGGACAAGCCGCCTACGAGCAGTACTTC.

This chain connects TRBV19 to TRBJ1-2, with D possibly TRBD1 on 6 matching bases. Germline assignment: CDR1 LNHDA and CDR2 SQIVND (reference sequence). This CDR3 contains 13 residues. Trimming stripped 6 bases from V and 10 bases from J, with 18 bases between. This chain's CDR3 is CASRPQGISAYTF. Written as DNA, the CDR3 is TGTGCCAGTAGACCACAGGGAATATCTGCCTACACCTTC.

CDR3 bases: TGTGCCAGCAGCTCACGAGGGACTGAAGCTTTCTTT. As protein: CASSSRGTEAFF. This rearrangement joins TRBV7-2 to TRBJ1-1; unclear D gene. Per the germline V gene, CDR1 is SGHTA and CDR2 is FQGNSA. V was cut by 4 bases and J by 5 bases, with 8 bases left in between. This CDR3 has 12 residues.

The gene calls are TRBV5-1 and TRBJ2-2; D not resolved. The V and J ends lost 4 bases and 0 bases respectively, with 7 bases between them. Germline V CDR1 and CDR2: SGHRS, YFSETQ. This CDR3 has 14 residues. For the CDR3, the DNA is TGCGCCAGCAGCCTTCAGTCGAACACCGGGGAGCTGTTTTTT. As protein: CASSLQSNTGELFF.

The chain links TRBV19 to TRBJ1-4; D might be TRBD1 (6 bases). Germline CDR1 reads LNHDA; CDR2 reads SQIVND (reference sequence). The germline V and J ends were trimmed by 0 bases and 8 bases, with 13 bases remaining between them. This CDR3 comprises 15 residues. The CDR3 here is CASSIDSGGREKLFF. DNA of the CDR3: TGTGCCAGTAGTATAGATAGCGGGGGCCGGGAAAAACTGTTTTTT.

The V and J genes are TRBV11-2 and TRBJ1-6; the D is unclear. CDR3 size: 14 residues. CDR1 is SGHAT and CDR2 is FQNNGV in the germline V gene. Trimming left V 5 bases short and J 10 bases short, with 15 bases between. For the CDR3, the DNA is TGTGCCAGCAGCCCGGTGAGGGTACAATCACCCCTCCACTTT. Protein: CASSPVRVQSPLHF.

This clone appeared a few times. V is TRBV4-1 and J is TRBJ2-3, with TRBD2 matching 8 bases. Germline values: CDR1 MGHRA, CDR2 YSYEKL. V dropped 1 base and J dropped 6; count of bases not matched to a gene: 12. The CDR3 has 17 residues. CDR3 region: CASSQAFAGGGPDTQYF. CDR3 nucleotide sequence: TGCGCCAGCAGCCAAGCTTTTGCCGGGGGGGGCCCGGATACGCAGTATTTT.

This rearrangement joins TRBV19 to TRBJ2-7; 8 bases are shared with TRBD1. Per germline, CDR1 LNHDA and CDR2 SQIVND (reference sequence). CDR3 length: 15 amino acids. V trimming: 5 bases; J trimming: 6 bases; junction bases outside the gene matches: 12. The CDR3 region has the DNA TGTGCCAGTAGTGCCCCCGGGACAGGTGCCGGCGAGCAGTACTTC. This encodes CASSAPGTGAGEQYF.

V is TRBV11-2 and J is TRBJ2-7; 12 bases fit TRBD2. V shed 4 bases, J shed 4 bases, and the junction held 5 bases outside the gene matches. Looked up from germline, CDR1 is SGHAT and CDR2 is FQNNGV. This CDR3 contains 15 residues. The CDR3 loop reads CASSSTSGGWYEQYF. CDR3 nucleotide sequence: TGTGCCAGCAGCTCAACTAGCGGGGGGTGGTACGAGCAGTACTTC.

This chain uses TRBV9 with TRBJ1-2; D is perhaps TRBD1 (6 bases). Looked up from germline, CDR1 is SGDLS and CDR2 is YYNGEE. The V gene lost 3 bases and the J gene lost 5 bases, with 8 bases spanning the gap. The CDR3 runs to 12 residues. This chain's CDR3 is CASSATGYGYTF. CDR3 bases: TGTGCCAGCAGCGCGACAGGTTATGGCTACACCTTC.